The entry that follows covers one TCR beta chain sequence. A much more abundant neighbour one base away suggests this may be a read error. This sample was taken from a study of tumor and adjacent non-tumor tissue in lung cancer. Study summary: Histology: 11 to 13 adenocarcinoma, a couple of squamous cell carcinoma, 1 small cell lung cancer. Patients were aged about 31 to 85, 10 men and about five women, stage I to III. Each sample yielded roughly 4.2 million productive TCRbeta reads on average.

Three rounds of nested PCR, following a modified ARM-PCR protocol, produced the TCRbeta library. TCRdb used MiXCR to reprocess the multiplex PCR reads, holding one entry per CDR3 protein. The sample has approximately 100,000 distinct CDR3 sequences, roughly 74% seen once. This CDR3 contains 12 residues. V lost 2 bases and J 6 bases, leaving 11 bases between the germline ends. CDR1 and CDR2 from the germline V gene are SQVTM and ANQGSEA. This sample's RNA came from whole unsorted tissue. Newly diagnosed lung cancer patients had thoracic surgery in China, August–late 2014, without prior chemotherapy. This clonotype was obtained from a woman aged 55-70 years with non-small cell lung cancer. The sequenced material came from lung tumor tissue. The rearrangement uses TRBV29-1 and TRBJ2-7; D perhaps matches TRBD1 (5 bases). For the CDR3, the DNA is TGCAGCGTTGAAAGGGGCTTATCCGAGCAGTACTTC. Protein sequence: CSVERGLSEQYF.